One sample yielded the 9 T cell receptor beta chains listed below, sequenced in a study of neurological immune-mediated disorders. MiXCR, run by TCRdb on the 5' RACE reads, gives a single entry per CDR3 protein. The sample records 75,000 to 90,000 distinct CDR3 sequences, over 9% being singletons. The source material was PBMCs. All receptors derive from a man aged 35-49 years in good health.

The CDR3 DNA reads TGCGCCAGCAGCCCGATGGACGGCGGATTCGGTGGCTACACCTTC. The encoded protein is CASSPMDGGFGGYTF. The chain combines TRBV5-1 with TRBJ1-2; no definite D call. The CDR3 has 15 amino acids. The V end was cut by 4 bases, the J end by 7 bases, with 20 bases between. CDR1 is SGHRS, CDR2 YFSETQ, per germline.

This clonotype was seen repeatedly, ten times or more. The chain employs TRBV12-3 or TRBV12-4 and TRBJ1-2; a weak D match, TRBD1 (6 bases). V was cut by 5 bases and J by 5 bases, with 12 bases left in between. The CDR3 has 13 residues. The CDR3 region has the DNA TGTGCCAGCAGTCCAACAGGGAAGTATGGCTACACCTTC. This codes for CASSPTGKYGYTF.

At least ten counts were recorded for this clonotype. The V call is TRBV5-1, the J call TRBJ2-1; maybe TRBD2 (7 bases). V gave up 4 bases and J gave up 3 bases, with 17 bases separating them. The V gene's germline CDR1 is SGHRS and CDR2 YFSETQ. The CDR3 is 16 residues long. CDR3 amino acids: CASSPTAGEGYNEQFF. CDR3 bases: TGCGCCAGCAGCCCCACGGCAGGGGAGGGCTACAATGAGCAGTTCTTC. The full variable domain, rest sourced from reference TRBV5-1 and TRBJ2-1, is KAGVTQTPRYLIKTRGQQVTLSCSPISGHRSVSWYQQTPGQGLQFLFEYFSETQRNKGNFPGRFSGRQFSNSRSEMNVSTLELGDSALYLCASSPTAGEGYNEQFFGPGTRLTVL.

In its sample, this clonotype was seen a few times. The gene calls are TRBV10-2 and TRBJ2-7; 8 bases match TRBD1. The CDR3 consists of 15 residues. Trimming cost V 6 bases and J 7 bases; bases outside gene matches: 14. CDR1 is WSHSY, CDR2 SAAADI, per germline. The CDR3 region is CASRNQGQANVEQYF. DNA of the CDR3: TGCGCCAGCAGAAACCAGGGACAGGCGAACGTAGAGCAGTACTTC.

This clonotype was detected ten times or more. The J gene is TRBJ2-4, the V gene TRBV5-1, with 9 bases that match TRBD1. Germline V gives CDR1 SGHRS, CDR2 YFSETQ. J was trimmed by 4 bases and V by 3 bases; bases with no gene match: 11. This CDR3 spans 17 amino acids. The CDR3 loop reads CASSSNPSGQGKNIQYF. In DNA, the CDR3 is TGCGCCAGCAGCTCGAACCCCTCGGGACAGGGTAAAAACATTCAGTACTTC.

The V and J genes are TRBV5-1 and TRBJ1-1, with D possibly TRBD1 on 6 matching bases. Germline V CDR1 and CDR2: SGHRS, YFSETQ. Trimming removed 0 bases from V and 5 bases from J, with 17 bases in between. The CDR3 runs to 16 residues. The CDR3 spells CASSLADSPKGTEAFF. CDR3 DNA sequence: TGCGCCAGCAGCTTGGCGGACAGCCCCAAAGGGACTGAAGCTTTCTTT.

This clonotype was seen at least ten times. V is TRBV18 and J is TRBJ2-4; D may be TRBD1 or TRBD2 (6 bases each). The CDR3 is 16 amino acids. CDR1 is KGHSH and CDR2 is LQKENI in the germline V gene. Trimming cost V 3 bases and J 6 bases, with 18 bases left between them. The CDR3 coding sequence is TGTGCCAGCTCACCCTTTAGGGGGGAGTTGAGAAACATTCAGTACTTC. Residues: CASSPFRGELRNIQYF.

This clonotype has ten or more counts. The gene calls are TRBV6-6 and TRBJ2-5; D is unresolved. The CDR3 consists of 12 residues. Per the germline V gene, CDR1 is MNHNY and CDR2 is SVGAGI (reference sequence). V was pared by 4 bases and J by 10 bases, with 13 bases between. The CDR3 DNA reads TGTGCCAGCAGTTCCTTCGAAGGGAACCAGTACTTC. This encodes CASSSFEGNQYF.

Many counts were recorded for this clonotype. The chain uses TRBV20-1 and TRBJ2-1, with 11 bases aligning to TRBD2. Unmatched junction bases numbered 6, after V lost 1 base and J lost 4 bases. CDR3 length equals 16 residues. From germline, CDR1 is DFQATT and CDR2 SNEGSKA (reference sequence). The CDR3 protein is CSARVTGTSGYNEQFF. In DNA form, the CDR3 reads TGCAGTGCTAGAGTTACCGGGACTAGCGGATACAATGAGCAGTTCTTC.